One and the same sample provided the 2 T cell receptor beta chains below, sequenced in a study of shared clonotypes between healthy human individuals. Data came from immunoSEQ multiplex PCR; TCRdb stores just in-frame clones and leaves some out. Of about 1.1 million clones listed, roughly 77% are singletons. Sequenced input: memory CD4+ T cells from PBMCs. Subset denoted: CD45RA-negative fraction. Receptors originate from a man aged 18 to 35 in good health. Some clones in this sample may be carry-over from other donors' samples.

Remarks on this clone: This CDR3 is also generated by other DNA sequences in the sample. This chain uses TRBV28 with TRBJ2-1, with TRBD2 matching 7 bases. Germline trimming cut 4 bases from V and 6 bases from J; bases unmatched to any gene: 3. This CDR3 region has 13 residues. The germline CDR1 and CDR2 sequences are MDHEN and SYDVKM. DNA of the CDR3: TGTGCCAGCAGTTCCAGACTAGCCAATGAGCAGTTCTTC. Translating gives CASSSRLANEQFF.

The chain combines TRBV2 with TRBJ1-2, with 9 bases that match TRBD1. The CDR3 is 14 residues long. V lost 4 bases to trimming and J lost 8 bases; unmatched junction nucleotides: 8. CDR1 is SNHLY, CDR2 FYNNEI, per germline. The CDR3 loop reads CASSGTGGGGGYTF. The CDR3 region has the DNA TGTGCCAGCAGTGGTACAGGGGGCGGTGGCGGCTACACCTTC. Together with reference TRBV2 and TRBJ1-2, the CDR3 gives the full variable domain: EPEVTQTPSHQVTQMGQEVILRCVPISNHLYFYWYRQILGQKVEFLVSFYNNEISEKSEIFDDQFSVERPDGSNFTLKIRSTKLEDSAMYFCASSGTGGGGGYTFGSGTRLTVV.